The rows below give T cell receptor beta chains drawn from one sample of a study of identical twins. TCRdb reprocessed the 5' RACE reads via MiXCR and lists one record per CDR3 protein. The sample lists about 470,000 distinct CDR3 sequences; 24% were seen once. These same records also appear under a second study, on T cells expressing NK-cell markers.

Sequenced sample: CD4+ T cells sorted from blood. All receptors derive from a woman aged 18-29 years in good health. CDR3s leave out the opening cysteine and the closing phenylalanine or tryptophan. Clone size is stated in some rows and not others, as once, few, many or a class when expanded.

clone size,CDR3 length,V gene,J gene,CDR3 protein
once,13,TRBV5-1,TRBJ2-3,ASSLPRVNTDTQY
few,15,TRBV9,TRBJ1-6,ASSPRQAATWGSPLH
NA,12,TRBV29-1,TRBJ2-3,SVSRTSGTDTQY
many,10,TRBV28,TRBJ2-7,ASSRGIYEQY
few,17,TRBV29-1,TRBJ2-1,SVDEGASGGLSSYNEQF
many,14,TRBV12-3/TRBV12-4,TRBJ2-2,ASSSGLAGGTGELF
few,12,TRBV20-1,TRBJ2-7,SARRPSGRYEQY
many,9,TRBV7-2,TRBJ2-1,ASSLQGEQF
NA,14,TRBV14,TRBJ1-1,ASSPLGTGGHTEAF
NA,13,TRBV19,TRBJ1-2,ASRPTGGSFYGYT
NA,12,TRBV9,TRBJ2-7,ASSPRDSTYEQY
NA,11,TRBV9,TRBJ2-5,ASSRSIQETQY
few,12,TRBV9,TRBJ2-3,ASSVEVGSDTQY
few,12,TRBV12-3/TRBV12-4,TRBJ2-3,ASTLAASKDTQY
NA,12,TRBV20-1,TRBJ2-3,SAPLAASTDTQY
few,13,TRBV4-3,TRBJ2-7,ASSQGTSGRNEQY
once,16,TRBV3-1,TRBJ2-7,AFSTGTSGGGRRYEQY
few,10,TRBV3-1,TRBJ2-3,ASSQPATVQY
NA,12,TRBV10-3,TRBJ2-3,AISSSSLIDTQY
NA,11,TRBV27,TRBJ2-5,ASSQTRGETQY
NA,12,TRBV9,TRBJ1-2,ASSAGQGPTGYT